One sample yielded the 10 T cell receptor beta chains listed below, sequenced in a study of cytomegalovirus exposure and HLA in healthy donors. Produced via immunoSEQ multiplex PCR; TCRdb's table is partial and in-frame only. This table holds about 240,000 clones, around 87% found once. Sequencing was carried out using PBMCs. The receptors come from a woman aged 25-40 years in good health and CMV-seropositive.

This rearrangement joins TRBV19 to TRBJ1-1, with TRBD1 as a possible D gene (5 bases). Trimming left V 6 bases short and J 7 bases short, with 6 bases between. The V gene's germline CDR1 is LNHDA and CDR2 SQIVND (reference sequence). The CDR3 consists of 10 residues. In DNA form, the CDR3 reads TGTGCCAGTAGGGACAATGAAGCTTTCTTT. Encoded protein: CASRDNEAFF.

The chain carries TRBV6-5 and TRBJ1-2; a possible D gene is TRBD1 (6 bases). The CDR3 sequence is 12 residues long. Per germline, CDR1 MNHEY and CDR2 SVGAGI. V was clipped by 4 bases and J by 9 bases, with 12 bases between them. In DNA form, the CDR3 reads TGTGCCAGCAGTTTAGGGGGAATGAGCTACACCTTC. Residues: CASSLGGMSYTF.

The gene calls are TRBV30 and TRBJ1-2; 12 nucleotides line up with TRBD1. Germline-derived CDR1 and CDR2 are GTSNPN and SVGIG (reference sequence). This CDR3 has 15 residues. V trimming: 5 bases; J trimming: 4 bases; junction bases outside the gene matches: 8. The CDR3 region has the DNA TGTGCCTGGCGCGGGACAGGGGGCGCTGGCTATGGCTACACCTTC. The encoded protein is CAWRGTGGAGYGYTF.

The chain employs TRBV5-1 and TRBJ1-4; a weak D match, TRBD1 (5 bases). V was pared by 2 bases and J by 3 bases, with 8 bases between. This CDR3 is 14 amino acids long. CDR1 is SGHRS and CDR2 is YFSETQ in the germline V gene. For the CDR3, the DNA is TGCGCCAGCAGCTTCTGGGGGGCTAATGAAAAACTGTTTTTT. It is translated as CASSFWGANEKLFF.

CDR3: CASSEFQGPYEQYF. CDR3 DNA: TGCGCCAGCAGTGAATTTCAGGGCCCCTACGAGCAGTACTTC. The rearrangement links TRBV10-1 to TRBJ2-7; perhaps TRBD1 as D (5 bases). Looked up from germline, CDR1 is WNHNN and CDR2 is SYGVQD (reference sequence). V was trimmed by 3 bases and J by 2 bases, leaving 11 bases between them. The CDR3 length is 14 residues.

The V and J genes are TRBV7-2 and TRBJ2-1; D is perhaps TRBD2 (5 bases). CDR3 length: 13 amino acids. V lost 5 bases, J lost 9 bases, and 14 bases lay in between. CDR1 SGHTA and CDR2 FQGNSA come from the germline V gene. The CDR3 spells CASSRPGNFEQFF. In nucleotides, the CDR3 is TGTGCCAGCAGCCGACCCGGGAATTTTGAGCAGTTCTTC.

The chain combines TRBV5-4 with TRBJ1-1; D not certain. This CDR3 is 14 amino acids long. Germline loops: CDR1 SGHNT, CDR2 YYREEE (reference sequence). Trimming removed 3 bases at V and 0 bases at J, with 9 bases between. CDR3 residues: CASSSQLMNTEAFF. CDR3 DNA sequence: TGTGCCAGCAGCTCCCAACTAATGAACACTGAAGCTTTCTTT. The variable domain in full, completed from reference TRBV5-4 and TRBJ1-1, reads ETGVTQSPTHLIKTRGQQVTLRCSSQSGHNTVSWYQQALGQGPQFIFQYYREEENGRGNFPPRFSGLQFPNYSSELNVNALELDDSALYLCASSSQLMNTEAFFGQGTRLTVV.

This clone was detected only once. V gene TRBV6-1 combines with J gene TRBJ1-2; no clear D. The length of the CDR3 is 13 residues. Trimming removed 6 bases from V and 4 bases from J, with 12 bases in between. Germline CDR1 and CDR2: MNHNS and SASEGT. This CDR3 is CASRYREGYGYTF. The CDR3 coding sequence is TGTGCCAGCAGGTACCGGGAAGGCTATGGCTACACCTTC.

The chain joins TRBV5-8 to TRBJ1-2, with D possibly being TRBD1 (5 bases). Germline V gene lookup returns CDR1 SGHTS and CDR2 YDEGEE. There are 14 residues in the CDR3. V was cut by 0 bases and J by 3 bases, with 9 bases left in between. CDR3 DNA: TGTGCCAGCAGCTTGGTCGGGACTGACTATGGCTACACCTTC. It codes for CASSLVGTDYGYTF.

The rearrangement uses TRBV21-1 and TRBJ1-2; the tabulated D call, TRBD1, remains unverified against the DNA. TRBV21-1 is marked as a pseudogene. This CDR3 contains 16 residues. CDR3 amino acids: CASSRRVGQNCYGYTF. The CDR3 DNA reads as TGTGCCAGCAGCCGAAGAGTAGGACAGAACTGCTATGGCTACACCTTC.